Shown below are 15 T cell receptor beta chains from a single sample sequenced in a study of T-cell reconstitution after alpha-beta-depleted transplantation in children. Unique molecular identifiers were incorporated during preparation of the TCRbeta library. TCRdb recomputed calls from the PCR reads with MiXCR, one row per CDR3 protein. The repertoire holds roughly 200,000 distinct CDR3 sequences, with around 7% as singletons. The sequencing used PBMCs, collected before TCRalphabeta/CD19-depleted stem cell transplant. The source is a boy aged 2 to 10 with acute lymphoblastic leukemia, due to receive a stem cell transplant.

Worth noting for this clonotype: This is likely a read error, given that the CDR3 carries no conserved phenylalanine or tryptophan at its end. The chain joins TRBV27 to TRBJ1-1; no firm D call. Per the germline V gene, CDR1 is MNHEY and CDR2 is SMNVEV (reference sequence). CDR3 size: 11 residues. Trimming took off 6 bases at V and 8 bases at J, with 10 bases between the two ends. The CDR3 sequence is CASRSGEEAFS. The CDR3 bases are TGTGCCAGCAGATCCGGGGAAGAAGCTTTCTCT.

This clonotype has ten or more counts. The chain carries TRBV9 and TRBJ2-7; D is ambiguous. Germline loops: CDR1 SGDLS, CDR2 YYNGEE. This CDR3 has 9 amino acids. Between the trimmed V and J ends, which lost 7 bases and 1 base, there was a span of 0 bases. The CDR3: CASSYEQYF. CDR3 DNA: TGTGCCAGCTCCTACGAGCAGTACTTC.

The chain couples TRBV7-9 to TRBJ2-7; the D is unclear. Germline loops: CDR1 SEHNR, CDR2 FQNEAQ (reference sequence). CDR3 length equals 14 residues. Trimming stripped 4 bases from V and 4 bases from J, with 14 bases between. CDR3 DNA sequence: TGTGCCAGCAGCTCGGAGAAGCAGATATACGAGCAGTACTTC. It yields the protein CASSSEKQIYEQYF.

This clonotype was observed many times. The chain has TRBV27 and TRBJ2-7; D is undetermined. This CDR3 has 14 amino acids. V was cut by 6 bases and J by 3 bases, with 15 bases left in between. Germline assignment: CDR1 MNHEY and CDR2 SMNVEV (reference sequence). The CDR3 nucleotides are TGTGCCAGCAGCCAAAGGACGGCCCGCTACGAGCAGTACTTC. Amino acid sequence: CASSQRTARYEQYF.

This clonotype was picked up many times. The rearrangement links TRBV7-8 to TRBJ2-7; 9 bases fit TRBD2. The CDR3 runs to 15 residues. In germline, CDR1 is SGHVS, CDR2 FQNEAQ. J lost 0 bases, V lost 5 bases, and 5 bases had no gene match. The CDR3, as DNA: TGTGCCAGCAGCCCTGGGACTAGCCTCTCCTACGAGCAGTACTTC. Its translation: CASSPGTSLSYEQYF. The full variable domain, its missing parts supplied by reference TRBV7-8 and TRBJ2-7, is GAGVSQSPRYKVAKRGQDVALRCDPISGHVSLFWYQQALGQGPEFLTYFQNEAQLDKSGLPSDRFFAERPEGSVSTLKIQRTQQEDSAVYLCASSPGTSLSYEQYFGPGTRLTVT.

This clonotype occurred many times. The chain is built from TRBV3-1 and TRBJ2-5, with D maybe TRBD1 (5 bases). This CDR3 contains 16 residues. From germline, CDR1 is LGHDT and CDR2 YNNKEL (reference sequence). With 1 base removed from V and 4 bases from J, the gap between germline ends came to 16 bases. The CDR3, as DNA: TGTGCCAGCAGCCAAGTCAGGGCCGCGCTGGGAGAGACCCAGTACTTC. Translation gives CASSQVRAALGETQYF.

This clonotype has ten or more counts. This chain links TRBV28 with TRBJ1-4; D gene uncertain. The germline CDR1 and CDR2 sequences are MDHEN and SYDVKM. The CDR3 has 12 residues. V was pared by 6 bases and J by 8 bases, with 10 bases between. The CDR3 DNA is TGTGCCAGCAGAGGATCGGGGGAAAAACTGTTTTTT. Translated: CASRGSGEKLFF.

This clonotype came up a few times. The J gene is TRBJ2-7, the V gene TRBV7-2; TRBD1 matches at 10 bases. CDR1 and CDR2 from the germline V gene are SGHTA and FQGNSA. V was clipped by 4 bases and J by 5 bases; unmatched bases: 8. The CDR3 totals 15 residues. The CDR3 bases are TGTGCCAGCAGCTCCCTCCGGGACAGGGGTAACGAGCAGTACTTC. It is translated as CASSSLRDRGNEQYF.

This chain connects TRBV7-2 to TRBJ1-2, with 12 bases identical to TRBD1. The V gene end was trimmed by 5 bases and the J gene end by 7 bases; junction bases not matched to a gene: 11. The CDR3 is 16 amino acids. CDR1 SGHTA and CDR2 FQGNSA come from the germline V gene. CDR3 bases: TGTGCCAGCAGCCCACAAGTGGGACAGGGGGCAGGTGGCTACACCTTC. Translating gives CASSPQVGQGAGGYTF.

This clonotype showed up just a few times. The genes are TRBV4-3 and TRBJ1-4; possible D gene TRBD1, 5 bases. The CDR3 runs 16 residues. The V end was cut by 0 bases, the J end by 6 bases, with 14 bases between. CDR1 and CDR2 (germline): LGHNA, YSLEER. The CDR3 nucleotides are TGCGCCAGCAGCCAAGATTCCTTGCAGGGTTATGAAAAACTGTTTTTT. This encodes CASSQDSLQGYEKLFF.

The table lists this clonotype with many counts. The gene calls are TRBV5-1 and TRBJ1-6; D is undetermined. Germline V gene lookup returns CDR1 SGHRS and CDR2 YFSETQ. CDR3 size: 14 residues. Trimming pared 7 bases from V and 8 bases from J, leaving 16 bases between. CDR3 residues: CASGIDQGHSPLHF. CDR3 DNA: TGCGCCAGCGGAATCGACCAAGGGCATTCACCCCTCCACTTT.

This clonotype was seen only a few times. This sequence joins TRBV20-1 and TRBJ2-4; no reliable D call. Between the trimmed V and J ends, which lost 4 bases and 5 bases, there was a span of 12 bases. Germline V gives CDR1 DFQATT, CDR2 SNEGSKA (reference sequence). The CDR3 has 13 amino acids. The CDR3 loop is CSAMVGRENIQYF. The DNA for the CDR3 is TGCAGTGCTATGGTGGGCCGGGAAAACATTCAGTACTTC.

This clonotype has a handful of counts. The genes are TRBV7-8 and TRBJ1-2, with D possibly TRBD1 on 6 matching bases. The length of the CDR3 is 16 residues. Looked up from germline, CDR1 is SGHVS and CDR2 is FQNEAQ. Trimming left V 4 bases short and J 7 bases short, with 22 bases between. The CDR3 sequence is CASSSHTGPMGSGYTF. CDR3 nucleotide sequence: TGTGCCAGCAGCTCACACACAGGGCCTATGGGGAGTGGCTACACCTTC.

This clonotype has only a few counts. A read error may account for a junction end that differs from germline. This chain links TRBV4-1 with TRBJ1-1; 9 bases line up with TRBD1. The CDR3 spans 15 residues. Germline assignment: CDR1 MGHRA and CDR2 YSYEKL. The chain's CDR3 is CSSSPAGTGRTEAFF. The CDR3 nucleotides read TGCTCCAGCAGCCCCGCCGGGACAGGGAGGACTGAAGCTTTCTTT.

This clonotype was seen a few times. The chain links TRBV6-1 to TRBJ2-7; 9 bases match TRBD1. V was pared by 2 bases and J by 4 bases, with 6 bases of the junction left unmatched. The CDR3 contains 15 residues. Germline CDR1 reads MNHNS; CDR2 reads SASEGT. CDR3 amino acids: CASSELQGARYEQYF. The CDR3 DNA sequence: TGTGCCAGCAGTGAATTACAGGGGGCGCGGTACGAGCAGTACTTC.